This passage covers 3 T cell receptor beta chains from one sample sequenced in a study of T cells in Graves' hyperthyroidism and ophthalmopathy (dated by TCRdb to about 2019). Libraries were made using multiplex PCR. These reads were obtained on an Illumina HiSeq 2000. Amplification of TCR beta CDR3 regions was carried out from RNA transcripts. For the first round of RT-PCR on the TCR CDR3, the HTBI primer set was used together with the Qiagen OneStep RT-PCR kit. TCRdb reprocessed the public reads (quality trimming at Q25 with fastp, clone calling with MiXCR) and kept in-frame beta chains. Rows merge per CDR3 protein into single entries with the most common DNA and genes. Within this sample are 550,000 to 600,000 distinct CDR3 sequences, with 46% of them counted one time only. The top ten hold around 20% of the sample. Sequenced sample: peripheral blood or thyroid tissue (not recorded which). All receptors derive from an adult woman with Graves' disease, either hyperthyroidism or ophthalmopathy (not recorded which).

The chain is built from TRBV2 and TRBJ2-7; D could derive from TRBD1 or TRBD2 (5 bases each). CDR3 length: 14 amino acids. Germline CDR1 and CDR2: SNHLY and FYNNEI. V was trimmed by 7 bases and J by 2 bases, leaving 15 bases between them. The CDR3, as DNA: TGTGCCAGCACCAGGACCAGGGAGACCTACGAGCAGTACTTC. Amino acids: CASTRTRETYEQYF.

CDR3 region: CASSYPGDRGYTEAFF. Written as DNA, the CDR3 is TGTGCCAGCAGTTACCCAGGGGACAGGGGGTACACTGAAGCTTTCTTT. The chain combines TRBV6-2 or TRBV6-3 with TRBJ1-1; 11 bases fit TRBD1. V shed 2 bases, J shed 3 bases, and the junction held 5 bases outside the gene matches. This CDR3 comprises 16 residues. From germline, CDR1 is MNHEY and CDR2 SVGEGT.

This clonotype was detected many times. Because the CDR3's place on the DNA is in doubt, the DNA is left out and the CDR3 is given as listed by TCRdb. The rearrangement uses TRBV7-9 and TRBJ2-7; TRBD1 was called by the table and not checked on the DNA. Germline CDR1 and CDR2: SEHNR and FQNEAQ (reference sequence). The CDR3 length equals 13 residues, ends included. The chain's CDR3 is CASSLVGTGNVYF.